Detailed here is one T cell receptor beta chain. Its antigen is unknown. The data were taken from a study of pediatric ulcerative colitis. Control subjects, colonoscoped for suspected IBD, had macroscopically and histologically normal endoscopy. Only in-frame clones appear in the TCRdb table, and some are missing; sequencing was by immunoSEQ multiplex PCR. In the table there are tens of thousands of clones, 85% to 90% of which are singletons. Overall study results and limits: Blood-rectal clonal overlap within each person was significantly higher in ulcerative colitis patients than controls. No controls had the two rectal clonotypes shared by ulcerative colitis patients.

The source is a boy between 5 and 17 years old who was a control in a study of pediatric ulcerative colitis. Input material: blood.

CDR3 coding DNA: TGTGCCAGCAGCCAGGGACTAGCGGGGGACAATGAGCAGTTCTTC. Its translation is CASSQGLAGDNEQFF. V usage is TRBV11-3 and J usage is TRBJ2-1; 14 bases line up with TRBD2. In germline, CDR1 is SGHNT, CDR2 YENEEA. After removal of 5 bases from V and 5 bases from J, the junction contained 2 bases not matched to a gene. The length of the CDR3 is 15 residues.